This T cell receptor (beta chain) is drawn from a study of cytomegalovirus exposure and HLA in healthy donors. Whole-study context: In a later analysis, the approximately 110 validation repertoires were reported to have used the same platform as the roughly 730 first-cohort repertoires.

Assay: immunoSEQ multiplex PCR; the TCRdb copy retains only in-frame clones and omits some. The data show over 200,000 clones, approximately 86% seen once. Study conclusions and caveats: It was around 160 TCR beta chains that were listed as cytomegalovirus-associated. First-cohort TCR clusters tended to co-occur in the 130 or so validation repertoires, a later analysis found. It was confirmed in vitro that three of the CMV-associated chains were specific for CMV antigens.

Notes on this clone: Its cognate antigen is unknown.

The V gene lost 0 bases and the J gene lost 3 bases, with 6 bases spanning the gap. The length of the CDR3 is 14 residues. Germline lookup yields CDR1 SGHTA and CDR2 FQGTGA. The rearrangement links TRBV7-3 to TRBJ2-1; weak D call: TRBD2 (5 bases). The sample taken for sequencing was PBMCs. This receptor was identified in a woman between 18 and 30 years old in good health and CMV-seronegative. CDR3 sequence (DNA): TGTGCCAGCAGCTTAACGGGAGTCTACAATGAGCAGTTCTTC. Encoded protein: CASSLTGVYNEQFF.